The 32 T cell receptor beta chains below come from one sample, sequenced in a study of cytomegalovirus exposure and HLA in healthy donors. It was with 60 Vbeta and 13 Jbeta primers that the PCR ran. Profiled with immunoSEQ multiplex PCR; TCRdb holds only in-frame clones, not every one. The table has about 130,000 clones, roughly 70% seen once. The source material was PBMCs. The receptors come from a woman in her thirties or forties in good health and CMV-seropositive.

The chain joins TRBV6-1 to TRBJ1-1, with TRBD1 identical over 9 bases. The J segment lost 4 bases and the V segment lost 6 bases, leaving 6 bases of the junction unmatched. This CDR3 is 14 amino acids long. CDR1 MNHNS and CDR2 SASEGT come from the germline V gene. The CDR3 here is CASRHRGRGTEAFF. DNA for the CDR3: TGTGCCAGCAGGCACAGGGGGCGAGGCACTGAAGCTTTCTTT.

The V gene is TRBV29-1, the J gene TRBJ2-7; the match to TRBD1 covers 9 bases. Per the germline V gene, CDR1 is SQVTM and CDR2 is ANQGSEA. The CDR3 has 12 residues. The V segment lost 3 bases and the J segment 6 bases; nucleotides outside the gene matches: 3. CDR3 DNA sequence: TGCAGCGTTGACCCGACAGGGGGCGAGCAGTACTTC. It translates to CSVDPTGGEQYF.

This rearrangement joins TRBV18 to TRBJ2-7; 10 bases agree with TRBD1. Germline CDR1 and CDR2: KGHSH and LQKENI. V shed 4 bases, J shed 4 bases, and the junction held 7 bases outside the gene matches. The CDR3 runs to 15 residues. CDR3 amino acids: CASSLGTGEYYEQYF. In DNA form, the CDR3 reads TGTGCCAGCTCACTCGGGACAGGGGAATATTACGAGCAGTACTTC.

The rearrangement joins TRBV7-9 to TRBJ1-1, with TRBD1 identical over 8 bases. CDR3 length: 18 residues. After removal of 5 bases from V and 3 bases from J, the junction contained 17 bases not matched to a gene. CDR1 and CDR2 from the germline V gene are SEHNR and FQNEAQ (reference sequence). The CDR3 DNA follows: TGTGCCAGCAGCCCCGGGACAGGCGCCAAACTTGTCGACACTGAAGCTTTCTTT. It codes for CASSPGTGAKLVDTEAFF.

V usage is TRBV4-3 and J usage is TRBJ2-2; D remains unclear. The CDR3 extends over 16 amino acids. CDR1 and CDR2 (germline): LGHNA, YSLEER. V shed 6 bases and J shed 0 bases, with 14 bases lying between them. The CDR3 loop is CASRVALTANTGELFF. The CDR3 DNA is TGCGCCAGCAGGGTGGCACTCACAGCGAACACCGGGGAGCTGTTTTTT.

This clone was detected a few times. This sequence joins TRBV28 and TRBJ1-4; TRBD1 agrees at 7 bases. This CDR3 is 14 amino acids long. Germline CDR1 reads MDHEN; CDR2 reads SYDVKM. J gave up 11 bases and V 3 bases, and 9 bases lay outside the gene matches. In DNA, the CDR3 is TGTGCCAGCAGTTTCGGACAGGAATCCTCTAAACTGTTTTTT. It is translated as CASSFGQESSKLFF. Filled out from reference TRBV28 and TRBJ1-4, the complete variable domain reads DVKVTQSSRYLVKRTGEKVFLECVQDMDHENMFWYRQDPGLGLRLIYFSYDVKMKEKGDIPEGYSVSREKKERFSLILESASTNQTSMYLCASSFGQESSKLFFGSGTQLSVL.

This clone was seen once. The CDR3 is CASSLNRGGTEAFF. DNA for the CDR3: TGTGCCAGCAGCTTGAACAGGGGCGGCACTGAAGCTTTCTTT. The J gene is TRBJ1-1, the V gene TRBV28; 7 nucleotides line up with TRBD1. The CDR3 has 14 residues. Germline V gene data show CDR1 as MDHEN and CDR2 as SYDVKM. The V gene end was trimmed by 6 bases and the J gene end by 4 bases; junction bases not matched to a gene: 8.

The gene calls are TRBV9 and TRBJ1-4; D unresolved. Trimming stripped 0 bases from V and 6 bases from J, with 6 bases between. Germline V gene lookup returns CDR1 SGDLS and CDR2 YYNGEE. The CDR3 runs to 13 residues. The CDR3, as DNA: TGTGCCAGCAGCGTAGCCGGTCATGAAAAACTGTTTTTT. This encodes CASSVAGHEKLFF.

This rearrangement joins TRBV6-1 to TRBJ2-1, with D possibly matching TRBD1 (6 bases). V shed 10 bases and J shed 6 bases, with 16 bases lying between them. The CDR3 spans 13 residues. Per the germline V gene, CDR1 is MNHNS and CDR2 is SASEGT. In DNA form, the CDR3 reads TGTGCCACCAGGGACACCAGGGTCAATGAGCAGTTCTTC. It codes for CATRDTRVNEQFF.

This clone has more than one count but fewer than ten. The rearrangement joins TRBV5-4 to TRBJ2-1, with D perhaps TRBD2 (5 bases). Germline V gene lookup returns CDR1 SGHNT and CDR2 YYREEE (reference sequence). V lost 4 bases and J 2 bases, leaving 10 bases between the germline ends. The CDR3 totals 14 residues. CDR3 DNA sequence: TGTGCCAGCAGCCACCCCGGGACCTACAATGAGCAGTTCTTC. Encoded protein: CASSHPGTYNEQFF.

This rearrangement joins TRBV7-2 to TRBJ2-1, with a possible D match to TRBD2 (6 bases). Germline CDR1 SGHTA, CDR2 FQGNSA. The CDR3 runs 14 residues. The V and J ends lost 5 bases and 7 bases respectively, with 15 bases between them. The CDR3 loop reads CASSRGLRENEQFF. CDR3 DNA sequence: TGTGCCAGCAGCCGAGGGTTGCGGGAAAATGAGCAGTTCTTC.

The CDR3 sequence is CASSFLGQGTTYGYTF. The CDR3 DNA follows: TGTGCCAGCAGCTTCCTAGGACAGGGCACGACCTATGGCTACACCTTC. The rearrangement links TRBV5-6 to TRBJ1-2; TRBD1 aligns across 8 bases. Per germline, CDR1 SGHDT and CDR2 YYEEEE. The CDR3 is 16 amino acids. With 2 bases clipped from V and 4 bases from J, the junction kept 10 bases outside the gene matches.

This clone occurred a few times. The J gene is TRBJ2-5, the V gene TRBV19, with a tentative D call TRBD2 (6 bases). V shed 1 base and J shed 4 bases, with 19 bases lying between them. Germline V lookup: CDR1 LNHDA, CDR2 SQIVND (reference sequence). This CDR3 spans 17 amino acids. The CDR3 here is CASSIGVMEGLGETQYF. The CDR3 DNA reads TGTGCCAGTAGTATAGGAGTAATGGAGGGACTTGGAGAGACCCAGTACTTC.

The V call is TRBV7-9, the J call TRBJ2-6; 9 bases are a match to TRBD1. This CDR3 is built from 16 residues. With V trimmed by 1 base and J by 7 bases, 5 bases remained unmatched. CDR1 and CDR2 from the germline V gene are SEHNR and FQNEAQ (reference sequence). The CDR3 region is CASSLVGTGYANVLTF. In nucleotides, the CDR3 is TGTGCCAGCAGCTTAGTCGGGACAGGGTATGCCAACGTCCTGACTTTC.

The chain employs TRBV30 and TRBJ2-6; 8 nucleotides agree with TRBD1. The V and J ends lost 0 bases and 0 bases, in that order; junction bases with no gene match: 4. The germline V gene encodes CDR1 GTSNPN and CDR2 SVGIG (reference sequence). The CDR3 extends over 17 amino acids. The CDR3 coding sequence is TGTGCCTGGAGTGTAGGACAGGGTTACTCTGGGGCCAACGTCCTGACTTTC. Its protein product is CAWSVGQGYSGANVLTF.

J is TRBJ1-4 and V is TRBV28; D perhaps matches TRBD1 (5 bases). Trimming took 6 bases from V and 3 from J, leaving 23 bases between them. The CDR3 has 18 amino acids. The germline V gene has CDR1 MDHEN and CDR2 SYDVKM. CDR3 DNA: TGTGCCAGCAGCTCCGAGGGACTCCGGATAATAGCTAATGAAAAACTGTTTTTT. It translates to CASSSEGLRIIANEKLFF.

This clone was picked up one time. The CDR3 sequence is CASSQEGGLPDTIYF. CDR3 bases: TGTGCCAGCAGCCAAGAAGGGGGTCTACCGGACACCATATATTTT. This chain joins TRBV14 and TRBJ1-3; D may be TRBD1 (6 bases). Trimming shortened V by 0 bases and J by 8 bases, and 14 bases separated the two germline ends. The V gene's germline CDR1 is SGHDN and CDR2 FVKESK. This CDR3 region has 15 residues. The whole variable domain, filled in from reference TRBV14 and TRBJ1-3, reads EAGVTQFPSHSVIEKGQTVTLRCDPISGHDNLYWYRRVMGKEIKFLLHFVKESKQDESGMPNNRFLAERTGGTYSTLKVQPAELEDSGVYFCASSQEGGLPDTIYFGEGSWLTVV.

The CDR3 DNA reads TGTGCCAGCAGCTTAGCGGCGGGAGATTCCTACGAGCAGTACTTC. Amino acid sequence: CASSLAAGDSYEQYF. V usage is TRBV7-8 and J usage is TRBJ2-7; the match to TRBD2 covers 7 bases. The length of the CDR3 is 15 residues. The V and J ends lost 0 bases and 1 base, in that order; junction bases with no gene match: 3. CDR1 SGHVS and CDR2 FQNEAQ come from the germline V gene.

The V call is TRBV4-3, the J call TRBJ1-4, with 7 bases fitting TRBD1. Germline V gene sequence: CDR1 LGHNA, CDR2 YSLEER. V lost 3 bases to trimming and J lost 10 bases; unmatched junction nucleotides: 14. The CDR3 has 16 residues. The CDR3 nucleotides read TGCGCCAGCAGCCAGGACCCCGGGACAGACATTGGAAAACTGTTTTTT. Protein product: CASSQDPGTDIGKLFF.

The chain employs TRBV7-2 and TRBJ1-1; 7 nucleotides line up with TRBD1. With 5 bases clipped from V and 5 bases from J, the junction kept 11 bases outside the gene matches. There are 15 residues in the CDR3. Germline loops: CDR1 SGHTA, CDR2 FQGNSA. CDR3 in amino acids: CASSPGQRGHTEAFF. The CDR3, as DNA: TGTGCCAGCAGCCCCGGTCAAAGGGGGCATACTGAAGCTTTCTTT.

The chain is built from TRBV5-1 and TRBJ1-2; possibly TRBD1 for D (6 bases). This CDR3 is 15 amino acids long. The V gene lost 4 bases and the J gene lost 11 bases, with 24 bases spanning the gap. Germline-derived CDR1 and CDR2 are SGHRS and YFSETQ. The CDR3 nucleotides read TGCGCCAGCAGCCCCCGACAGGATTCCACGCGAAGGTACACCTTC. As protein: CASSPRQDSTRRYTF.

The chain recombines TRBV7-9 with TRBJ1-4, with D possibly matching TRBD1 (5 bases). Germline values: CDR1 SEHNR, CDR2 FQNEAQ (reference sequence). V dropped 4 bases and J dropped 1 base, with 10 bases sitting between them. The CDR3 contains 15 residues. Here the CDR3 reads CASSSTGRTNEKLFF. The CDR3 DNA reads TGTGCCAGCAGCTCCACAGGTAGAACTAATGAAAAACTGTTTTTT.

The rearrangement links TRBV5-6 to TRBJ1-6, with a tentative D call TRBD1 (5 bases). The CDR3 totals 15 residues. The V gene lost 2 bases and the J gene lost 6 bases, with 12 bases spanning the gap. Germline CDR1 SGHDT, CDR2 YYEEEE. Here the CDR3 DNA reads TGTGCCAGCAGCTTTGGGCAGGGAACTAATTCACCCCTCCACTTT. Its protein product is CASSFGQGTNSPLHF.

This clone appeared a single time. The chain employs TRBV11-3 and TRBJ2-7; D is perhaps TRBD1 (5 bases). This CDR3 spans 14 amino acids. V shed 4 bases and J shed 5 bases, with 15 bases lying between them. CDR1 is SGHNT, CDR2 YENEEA, per germline. The CDR3 nucleotides are TGTGCCAGCAGCTCTGGTCGACAGACCAACGAGCAGTACTTC. Translating it yields CASSSGRQTNEQYF.

The chain couples TRBV5-1 to TRBJ1-2; 7 bases match TRBD1. V trimming: 5 bases; J trimming: 12 bases; junction bases outside the gene matches: 10. In germline, CDR1 is SGHRS, CDR2 YFSETQ. This CDR3 contains 12 residues. The CDR3 spells CASRRDSDMNTF. The CDR3 DNA reads as TGCGCCAGCAGGAGGGACAGTGACATGAACACCTTC.

The chain has TRBV7-2 and TRBJ1-1; 7 nucleotides agree with TRBD1. V trimming: 1 base; J trimming: 5 bases; junction bases outside the gene matches: 19. The CDR3 covers 19 residues. CDR1 is SGHTA, CDR2 FQGNSA, per germline. The CDR3 spells CASSLVVKGAYSLLTEAFF. The CDR3 bases are TGTGCCAGCAGCTTAGTGGTTAAGGGGGCTTATAGTTTATTAACTGAAGCTTTCTTT. Full variable domain (missing parts from reference TRBV7-2 and TRBJ1-1): GAGVSQSPSNKVTEKGKDVELRCDPISGHTALYWYRQSLGQGLEFLIYFQGNSAPDKSGLPSDRFSAERTGGSVSTLTIQRTQQEDSAVYLCASSLVVKGAYSLLTEAFFGQGTRLTVV.

The chain combines TRBV2 with TRBJ1-2; perhaps TRBD1 as D (6 bases). The CDR3 consists of 14 residues. The V and J ends lost 5 bases and 3 bases respectively, with 13 bases between them. The germline gives CDR1 SNHLY, CDR2 FYNNEI. CDR3 DNA: TGTGCCAGCAGTCGATCCCAGGGGTACTATGGCTACACCTTC. Encoded protein: CASSRSQGYYGYTF.

CDR3 region: CASTWKGFNYGYTF. The DNA of the CDR3 is TGCGCCAGCACCTGGAAGGGGTTTAACTATGGCTACACCTTC. The chain has TRBV10-1 and TRBJ1-2; perhaps TRBD1 as D (5 bases). Per the germline V gene, CDR1 is WNHNN and CDR2 is SYGVQD (reference sequence). The germline V and J ends were trimmed by 7 bases and 1 base, with 13 bases remaining between them. The CDR3 contains 14 residues.

The chain joins TRBV4-3 to TRBJ2-2; maybe TRBD2 (7 bases). The V and J ends lost 4 bases and 6 bases respectively, with 15 bases between them. Germline lookup yields CDR1 LGHNA and CDR2 YSLEER. The CDR3 contains 15 residues. The CDR3 is CASSPGRGYAGELFF. The CDR3 DNA reads TGCGCCAGCAGCCCAGGGAGGGGGTACGCCGGGGAGCTGTTTTTT.

The rearrangement links TRBV5-1 to TRBJ2-1; 9 positions agree with TRBD2. This CDR3 is 16 amino acids long. In germline, CDR1 is SGHRS, CDR2 YFSETQ. V lost 2 bases to trimming and J lost 0 bases; unmatched junction nucleotides: 3. The CDR3 bases are TGCGCCAGCAGCTTCGCTAGCGGGGTCTCCTACAATGAGCAGTTCTTC. Translation: CASSFASGVSYNEQFF.

Turning to this clone: Other DNA sequences within the sample encode an identical CDR3. The chain links TRBV19 to TRBJ1-2; TRBD1 agrees at 9 bases. V was pared by 8 bases and J by 5 bases, with 6 bases of the junction left unmatched. This CDR3 is 13 amino acids long. The V gene's germline CDR1 is LNHDA and CDR2 SQIVND (reference sequence). CDR3: CASSPGTGYGYTF. The CDR3 DNA follows: TGTGCCAGTTCTCCCGGGACAGGGTATGGCTACACCTTC.

The chain couples TRBV7-8 to TRBJ2-5; 12 bases are shared with TRBD2. The germline V gene encodes CDR1 SGHVS and CDR2 FQNEAQ. This CDR3 spans 18 amino acids. V lost 1 base and J lost 9; bases outside the gene matches: 15. CDR3 residues: CASSLGLAGGRFKEAQYF. The CDR3 coding sequence is TGTGCCAGCAGCTTAGGGCTAGCGGGGGGGAGATTTAAGGAGGCCCAGTACTTC.